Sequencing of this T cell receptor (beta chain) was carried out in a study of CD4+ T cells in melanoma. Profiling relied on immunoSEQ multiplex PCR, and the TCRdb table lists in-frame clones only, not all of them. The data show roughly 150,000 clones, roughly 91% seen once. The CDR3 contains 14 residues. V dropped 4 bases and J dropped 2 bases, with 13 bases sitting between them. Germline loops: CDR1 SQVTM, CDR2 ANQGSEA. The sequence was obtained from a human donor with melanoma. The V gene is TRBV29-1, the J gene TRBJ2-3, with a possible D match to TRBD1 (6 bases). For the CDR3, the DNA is TGCAGCGTTGTTGGTAGGGGGTTCACAGATACGCAGTATTTT. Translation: CSVVGRGFTDTQYF.